The rows below give T cell receptor beta chains drawn from one sample of a study of blood T cell repertoires in COVID-19. TCRdb's copy holds only in-frame clones and misses some; the assay was immunoSEQ multiplex PCR. The sample records approximately 80,000 clones, around 86% being singletons. Sequencing input: peripheral blood. These receptors were taken from a human donor in a cohort sampled during active COVID-19. CDR3s include the opening cysteine and the closing phenylalanine or tryptophan. The D gene is left open where the match is weak. Clone size is not always given. Where it is, it says once, few, many or a class for expanded clones.

j_call v_call d_call clone_size cdr3_aa cdr3_nt
TRBJ2-7 TRBV18 TRBD2 - CASSPQGGADSYEQYF TGTGCCAGCTCACCACAGGGAGGGGCGGACTCCTACGAGCAGTACTTC
TRBJ1-2 TRBV9 TRBD1 - CASSRQGIPKYGYTF TGTGCCAGCAGTAGACAGGGAATCCCCAAATATGGCTACACCTTC
TRBJ1-2 TRBV12-3/TRBV12-4 - - CASSLPGSHGYTF TGTGCCAGCAGTTTACCGGGATCCCATGGCTACACCTTC
TRBJ2-7 TRBV9 TRBD1 - CASSVAGQSAYEQYF TGTGCCAGCAGCGTAGCGGGACAGTCTGCCTACGAGCAGTACTTC
TRBJ2-1 TRBV5-1 - - CASSAHGQGNEQFF TGCGCCAGCAGCGCTCATGGGCAGGGCAATGAGCAGTTCTTC
TRBJ2-3 TRBV5-4 TRBD2 once CASIPGGTAGGQDTQYF TGTGCCAGCATCCCCGGGGGCACGGCGGGGGGGCAGGATACGCAGTATTTT
TRBJ2-7 TRBV10-3 - - CAISGGTLSSYEQYF TGTGCCATCAGTGGAGGCACCCTGAGCTCCTACGAGCAGTACTTC
TRBJ2-7 TRBV7-8 TRBD2 - CASSLAGSSGGGEQYF TGTGCCAGCAGCTTAGCGGGAAGTAGCGGGGGAGGCGAGCAGTACTTC
TRBJ1-1 TRBV5-1 TRBD1 - CASTPQGALTEAFF TGCGCCAGCACCCCCCAGGGGGCATTAACTGAAGCTTTCTTT
TRBJ1-3 TRBV18 - - CASSPGAGDGNTIYF TGTGCCAGCTCACCAGGAGCGGGAGATGGAAACACCATATATTTT
TRBJ1-5 TRBV7-2 - - CASSLRTDQPQHF TGTGCCAGCAGCTTGCGGACAGATCAGCCCCAGCATTTT
TRBJ2-3 TRBV19 TRBD2 - CASSGGLAGGHPSTDTQYF TGTGCCAGTAGTGGGGGACTAGCGGGGGGCCACCCTAGCACAGATACGCAGTATTTT
TRBJ2-1 TRBV3-1/TRBV3-2 - - CASSQGGGSYNEQFF TGTGCCAGCAGCCAGGGAGGTGGGTCCTACAATGAGCAGTTCTTC
TRBJ2-7 TRBV5-1 - - CASSFPGLDEQYF TGCGCCAGCAGCTTCCCAGGGTTAGACGAGCAGTACTTC
TRBJ1-2 TRBV14 - - CASSAMEWKYGYTF TGTGCCAGCAGCGCAATGGAGTGGAAGTATGGCTACACCTTC
TRBJ1-3 TRBV5-6 - - CASSLGVQVNYGNTIYF TGTGCCAGCAGCTTGGGGGTACAGGTGAATTATGGAAACACCATATATTTT
TRBJ2-3 TRBV12-3/TRBV12-4 - - CASSPGWDTQYF TGTGCCAGCAGCCCAGGGTGGGATACGCAGTATTTT
TRBJ1-1 TRBV5-1 - - CASSPGDVRAFF TGCGCCAGCAGCCCGGGGGACGTTAGGGCTTTCTTT
TRBJ2-2 TRBV7-9 TRBD1 few CASSLTRGPNTGELFF TGTGCCAGCAGCTTGACCAGGGGGCCGAACACCGGGGAGCTGTTTTTT
TRBJ1-1 TRBV5-1 - - CASSSSPIRGFEAFF TGCGCCAGCAGCTCCAGCCCTATCCGAGGTTTTGAAGCTTTCTTT
TRBJ2-5 TRBV3-1/TRBV3-2 TRBD1 - CASSYGQGEETQYF TGTGCCAGCAGCTATGGACAGGGGGAAGAGACCCAGTACTTC
TRBJ1-6 TRBV5-1 TRBD1 - CASSLGTGDSPLHF TGCGCCAGCAGCTTGGGGACAGGGGATTCACCCCTCCACTTT
TRBJ2-1 TRBV7-2 - - CASSLRGARGNNEQFF TGTGCCAGCAGTTTACGGGGGGCAAGGGGTAACAATGAGCAGTTCTTC
TRBJ2-7 TRBV6-5 - once CASIESYEQYF TGTGCCAGCATCGAGTCCTACGAGCAGTACTTC
TRBJ2-1 TRBV7-9 TRBD2 - CASSLTLAVAGGLNEQFF TGTGCCAGCAGCTTAACCCTGGCCGTAGCGGGGGGTTTGAATGAGCAGTTCTTC
TRBJ1-4 TRBV12-2 - - CASRLEGGRNEKLFF TGTGCAAGTCGCTTAGAAGGGGGTCGGAATGAAAAACTGTTTTTT
TRBJ2-3 TRBV5-1 TRBD2 - CASLAGGTDTQYF TGCGCCAGCCTAGCGGGGGGCACAGATACGCAGTATTTT
TRBJ2-5 TRBV4-1 TRBD2 - CASSPSGGGETQYF TGCGCCAGCAGCCCAAGCGGGGGGGGAGAGACCCAGTACTTC
TRBJ2-1 TRBV18 TRBD1 - CASSPGQGGYEQFF TGTGCCAGCTCACCGGGACAGGGAGGGTATGAGCAGTTCTTC
TRBJ1-6 TRBV13 TRBD1 - CASSLGDRVSPLHF TGTGCCAGCAGCTTAGGGGACAGGGTTTCACCCCTCCACTTT
TRBJ2-3 TRBV7-3 - - CASRLRDSSTDTQYF TGTGCCAGCAGGTTGCGGGACTCTAGCACAGATACGCAGTATTTT
TRBJ2-5 TRBV27 TRBD2 - CASSFQRGGPETQYF TGTGCCAGCAGTTTCCAGCGGGGGGGCCCAGAGACCCAGTACTTC
TRBJ2-5 TRBV27 - - CASSFQGRGRQETQYF TGTGCCAGCAGTTTCCAGGGCAGGGGCCGACAAGAGACCCAGTACTTC
TRBJ2-5 TRBV2 TRBD1 - CASSGTVRETQYF TGTGCCAGCAGCGGGACAGTACGAGAGACCCAGTACTTC
TRBJ1-2 TRBV6-2/TRBV6-3 - few CASSYGASRANYGYTF TGTGCCAGCAGTTACGGGGCGAGCCGGGCTAACTATGGCTACACCTTC
TRBJ2-5 TRBV24-1 - - CATSDAGRPQETQYF TGTGCCACCAGTGATGCGGGACGGCCCCAAGAGACCCAGTACTTC
TRBJ1-2 TRBV5-6 - few CASSPDRGIYGYTF TGTGCCAGCAGCCCGGACCGGGGGATCTATGGCTACACCTTC
TRBJ1-6 TRBV6-5 - - CASTQGRGSPLHF TGTGCCAGCACCCAGGGAAGGGGATCACCCCTCCACTTT
TRBJ2-5 TRBV7-3 - few CASSLTGGEGRETQYF TGTGCCAGCAGCTTAACTGGAGGAGAGGGCCGAGAGACCCAGTACTTC
TRBJ1-2 TRBV6-5 - - CASSYNRVFKKVGYTF TGTGCCAGCAGTTACAACAGGGTGTTTAAAAAGGTTGGCTACACCTTC
TRBJ2-3 TRBV4-2 TRBD2 - CASSQDRGTSGGASTDTQYF TGTGCCAGCAGCCAAGATCGCGGGACTAGCGGGGGGGCTAGCACAGATACGCAGTATTTT
TRBJ2-3 TRBV5-6 - - CASSAADTQYF TGTGCCAGCAGCGCGGCAGATACGCAGTATTTT
TRBJ2-7 TRBV9 TRBD1 - CASSASGTGYYEQYF TGTGCCAGCAGCGCCTCCGGGACAGGGTACTACGAGCAGTACTTC
TRBJ2-3 TRBV12-3/TRBV12-4 - - CASTTSTDTQYF TGTGCCAGCACGACTAGCACAGATACGCAGTATTTT
TRBJ1-2 TRBV12-5 - - CASGDTSSYGYTF TGTGCTAGTGGTGACACCTCATCCTATGGCTACACCTTC
TRBJ2-1 TRBV5-1 - - CASSFRSAPSDEQFF TGCGCCAGCAGCTTCCGGAGTGCCCCCTCCGATGAGCAGTTCTTC
TRBJ1-5 TRBV2 TRBD1 few CAGGKTGGGQPQHF TGTGCCGGCGGGAAAACAGGGGGCGGTCAGCCCCAGCATTTT
TRBJ2-5 TRBV5-5 - - CASSPYREETQYF TGTGCCAGCAGCCCCTACAGGGAAGAGACCCAGTACTTC